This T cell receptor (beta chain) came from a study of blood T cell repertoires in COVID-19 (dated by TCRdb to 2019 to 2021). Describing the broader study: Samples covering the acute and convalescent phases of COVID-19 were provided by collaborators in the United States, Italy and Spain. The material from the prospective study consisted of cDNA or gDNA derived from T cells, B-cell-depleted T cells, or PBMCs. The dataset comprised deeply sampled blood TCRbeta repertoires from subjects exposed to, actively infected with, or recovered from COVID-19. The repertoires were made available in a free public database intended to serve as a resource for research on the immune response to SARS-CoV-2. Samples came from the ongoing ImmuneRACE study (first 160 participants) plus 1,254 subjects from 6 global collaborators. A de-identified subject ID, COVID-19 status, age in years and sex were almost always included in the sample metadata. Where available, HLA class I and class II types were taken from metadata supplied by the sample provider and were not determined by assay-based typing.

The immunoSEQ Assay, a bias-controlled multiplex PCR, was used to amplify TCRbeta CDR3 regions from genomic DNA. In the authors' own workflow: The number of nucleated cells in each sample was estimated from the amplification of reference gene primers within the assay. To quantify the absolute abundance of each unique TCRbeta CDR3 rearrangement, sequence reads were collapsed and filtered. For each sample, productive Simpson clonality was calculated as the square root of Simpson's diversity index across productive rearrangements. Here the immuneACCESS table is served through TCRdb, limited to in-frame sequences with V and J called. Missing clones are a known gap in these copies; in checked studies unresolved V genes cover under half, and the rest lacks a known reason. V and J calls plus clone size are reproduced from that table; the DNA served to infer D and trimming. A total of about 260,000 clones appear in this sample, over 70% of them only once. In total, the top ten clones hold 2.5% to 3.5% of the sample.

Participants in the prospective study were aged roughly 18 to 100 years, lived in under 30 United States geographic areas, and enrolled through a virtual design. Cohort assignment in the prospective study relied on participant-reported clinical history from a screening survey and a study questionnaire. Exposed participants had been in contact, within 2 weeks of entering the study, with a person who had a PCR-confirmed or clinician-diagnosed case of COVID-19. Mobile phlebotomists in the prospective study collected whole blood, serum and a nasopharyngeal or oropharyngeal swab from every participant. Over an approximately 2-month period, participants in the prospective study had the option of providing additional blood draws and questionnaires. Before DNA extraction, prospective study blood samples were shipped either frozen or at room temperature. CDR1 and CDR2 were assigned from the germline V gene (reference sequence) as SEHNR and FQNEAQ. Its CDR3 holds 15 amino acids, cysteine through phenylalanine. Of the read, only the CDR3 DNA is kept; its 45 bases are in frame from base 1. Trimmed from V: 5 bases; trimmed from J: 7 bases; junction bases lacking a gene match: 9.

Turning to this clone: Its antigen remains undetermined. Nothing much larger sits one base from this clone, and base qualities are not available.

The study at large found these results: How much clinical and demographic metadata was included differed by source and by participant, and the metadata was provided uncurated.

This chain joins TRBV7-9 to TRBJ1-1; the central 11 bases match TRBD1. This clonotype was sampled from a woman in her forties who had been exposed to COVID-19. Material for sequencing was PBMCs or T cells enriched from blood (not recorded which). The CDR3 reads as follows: CASSPFGQGAYEAFF. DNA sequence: TGTGCCAGCAGCCCGTTTGGACAGGGGGCATATGAAGCTTTCTTT.